What follows is one T cell receptor beta chain and its context. Its antigen is not identified. The data stem from a study of CD4 T cells in relation to SARS-CoV-2 and coronaviruses. Study background: Negative control cultures got HIV-1 Nef peptides or no peptide.

CD4+ T cells from unexposed donors were obtained before the COVID-19 pandemic (2011-2018). After approximately 10 days of culture, CD4+ T cells were isolated. Method: immunoSEQ multiplex PCR; TCRdb's copy keeps in-frame clones and lacks some. The table has 28,000 or so clones, over 60% seen once; the top ten hold under 11%. General observations from the study: The cross-reactivity analysis covered only spike protein, not other viral proteins.

The sequence came from a human donor in good health. Sequencing used CD4+ T cells from PBMCs, cultured in vitro.

The CDR3 region is CASSRRGETQYF. The CDR3 nucleotides are TGTGCCAGCAGCCGCAGGGGGGAGACCCAGTACTTC. The V and J genes are TRBV12-3 or TRBV12-4 and TRBJ2-5, with 7 positions matching TRBD1. V dropped 6 bases and J dropped 5; count of bases not matched to a gene: 3. CDR3 length equals 12 residues.